This TCR beta chain was recovered during a study of cytomegalovirus exposure and HLA in healthy donors. Findings and limits, study-wide: 150 to 200 TCR beta chains were listed as cytomegalovirus-associated. Association of approximately 16,000 TCR beta sequences with HLA alleles was found at 0.05 false discovery rate in a later analysis. A highly shared variant cluster was judged a likely technical artifact.

Concerning this clone: Its antigen is not known.

Both 60 Vbeta primers and 13 Jbeta primers went into the PCR. Sequencing was performed with immunoSEQ multiplex PCR; in TCRdb, only in-frame clones are kept and a portion is missing. This table holds about 130,000 clones, approximately 78% found once. Donors had nominal health at sampling but likely had unrecorded immune exposures. CDR1 is SGHRS and CDR2 is YFSETQ in the germline V gene. The V gene lost 0 bases and the J gene lost 2 bases, with 12 bases spanning the gap. CDR3 size: 16 residues. Sequencing input: PBMCs. The source of this sequence is a woman aged 45 to 65 in good health and CMV-seropositive. The chain combines TRBV5-1 with TRBJ2-1; weak D call: TRBD2 (5 bases). This chain's CDR3 is CASSLVVDSAYNEQFF. The CDR3, as DNA: TGCGCCAGCAGCTTGGTTGTGGATAGCGCCTACAATGAGCAGTTCTTC.